This TCR beta chain emerged from a study of blood T cell repertoires in COVID-19. Study background: COVID-19 samples from acute and convalescent phases originated in the United States, Italy and Spain.

The CDR3 totals 15 residues. The J segment lost 4 bases and the V segment lost 6 bases, leaving 6 bases of the junction unmatched. CDR1 and CDR2 from the germline V gene are LNHDA and SQIVND (reference sequence). Methods used by the authors: Amplification with reference gene primers provided the estimates of nucleated cell counts. Assay used: immunoSEQ multiplex PCR; TCRdb lists only in-frame clones, some missing. That table is the source of V, J and clone size, and D and trimming were worked out from the DNA. The repertoire consists of about 90,000 clones, with 80% to 90% occurring once and the leading ten covering about a sixth.

V gene TRBV19 combines with J gene TRBJ2-5, with 12 bases matching TRBD1. The clonotype was recovered from a human donor in a cohort sampled during active COVID-19. Specimen: peripheral blood. The CDR3 sequence is CASRPGTGGGETQYF. The CDR3 DNA reads TGTGCCAGTAGGCCCGGGACAGGGGGCGGAGAGACCCAGTACTTC.